This record looks at one TCR beta chain sequence and its context. Antigen: not known. The source of the sample is a study of cytomegalovirus exposure and HLA in healthy donors. Study findings and constraints: Per published reports, the classifier diagnosed cytomegalovirus status with high specificity and sensitivity. Later analysis demonstrated an association between a missense DCLRE1C variant and TCR beta V- and J-gene trimming.

The CDR3 totals 13 residues. CDR1 and CDR2 (germline): MDHEN, SYDVKM. V was trimmed by 2 bases and J by 4 bases, leaving 8 bases between them. PCR involved 60 Vbeta and 13 Jbeta primers. Libraries were prepared by immunoSEQ multiplex PCR; TCRdb keeps only in-frame clonotypes and omits some of them. The table records 100,000 to 150,000 clones, roughly 69% of them present only once. This sequence originates from a human donor in good health. The V call is TRBV28, the J call TRBJ1-2, with no clear D. The sample consisted of PBMCs. In nucleotides, the CDR3 is TGTGCCAGCAGTTTAGCAGGAATCTATGGCTACACCTTC. This gives the protein CASSLAGIYGYTF.